The present entry profiles one TCR beta chain with its context. Its antigen remains unidentified. The sample belongs to a study of shared clonotypes between healthy human individuals. Study-level background: Donors consisted of a couple of women and three men between 18 and 49. Plates per donor: three CD4 naive, three CD4 memory, two CD8 naive, one CD8 memory.

Libraries were prepared by immunoSEQ multiplex PCR; TCRdb keeps only in-frame clonotypes and omits some of them. Counted here are roughly 1,500,000 clones, 98% occurring once; the ten biggest clones make up around 0.47%. Study findings and constraints: Estimated richness was generally greater in naive than memory subsets.

CDR1 is LGHNA, CDR2 YSLEER, per germline. Trimming left V 0 bases short and J 0 bases short, with 9 bases between. The length of the CDR3 is 16 residues. The genes are TRBV4-3 and TRBJ2-4; D gene uncertain. The receptor was derived from a man aged 30 to 45 in good health. The specimen was naive CD4+ T cells sorted from blood. The sample's subset: CD45RA+ positively selected. CDR3: CASSQDMAIAKNIQYF. CDR3 nucleotides: TGCGCCAGCAGCCAAGATATGGCGATAGCCAAAAACATTCAGTACTTC.